One sample yielded the 30 T cell receptor beta chains listed below, sequenced in a study of naive and memory T cell subsets. Four PCR rounds used nested alpha and beta constant region primers plus the SP2 primer. TCRdb recomputed calls from the 5' RACE reads with MiXCR, one row per CDR3 protein. The sample includes tens of thousands of distinct CDR3 sequences, 7.2% of them seen just once. A UMI-containing oligonucleotide was joined by 3' ligation to the TCR cDNA template. These receptors originate from a male donor in good health.

This clonotype has a count of ten or more. CDR3 loop: CASSPDRYSYNEQFF. The CDR3, as DNA: TGCGCCAGCAGCCCAGACAGGTACTCCTACAATGAGCAGTTCTTC. V usage is TRBV5-1 and J usage is TRBJ2-1; a possible D gene is TRBD1 (6 bases). Germline lookup yields CDR1 SGHRS and CDR2 YFSETQ. This CDR3 region has 15 residues. Trimming cost V 4 bases and J 0 bases, with 11 bases left between them.

This clonotype was seen ten or more times. The V gene is TRBV10-3, the J gene TRBJ2-3, with 10 bases aligning to TRBD1. CDR3 length: 17 residues. Germline V gives CDR1 ENHRY, CDR2 SYGVKD. Unmatched junction bases numbered 8, after V lost 0 bases and J lost 5 bases. The CDR3 is CAISESIWDRGLDTQYF. For the CDR3, the DNA is TGTGCCATCAGTGAGTCTATTTGGGACAGGGGACTAGATACGCAGTATTTT.

This clonotype was seen many times. The chain couples TRBV6-5 to TRBJ1-2, with TRBD1 matching 7 bases. The CDR3 has 12 residues. The junction had 3 bases not matched to a gene; V was cut back by 7 bases and J by 4 bases. CDR1 and CDR2 (germline): MNHEY, SVGAGI. DNA of the CDR3: TGTGCCAGCATTGACAGGGTCTATGGCTACACCTTC. This encodes CASIDRVYGYTF.

A few counts support this clonotype. This chain joins TRBV29-1 and TRBJ2-5, with D unclear. Germline-derived CDR1 and CDR2 are SQVTM and ANQGSEA. CDR3 length equals 11 residues. Trimming took off 5 bases at V and 5 bases at J, with 9 bases between the two ends. As DNA, the CDR3 is TGCAGCGTTCCTAATGGGGAGACCCAGTACTTC. Its translation is CSVPNGETQYF. Full variable domain (remainder filled in from reference TRBV29-1 and TRBJ2-5): SAVISQKPSRDICQRGTSLTIQCQVDSQVTMMFWYRQQPGQSLTLIATANQGSEATYESGFVIDKFPISRPNLTFSTLTVSNMSPEDSSIYLCSVPNGETQYFGPGTRLLVL.

The genes are TRBV4-1 and TRBJ2-5; 9 nucleotides line up with TRBD2. V lost 2 bases and J lost 1; bases outside the gene matches: 2. The CDR3 spans 15 residues. The germline gives CDR1 MGHRA, CDR2 YSYEKL. CDR3 sequence: CASSQTSGLQETQYF. DNA of the CDR3: TGCGCCAGCAGCCAAACTAGCGGGCTCCAAGAGACCCAGTACTTC.

The chain recombines TRBV7-9 with TRBJ2-3, with D maybe TRBD2 (7 bases). The CDR3 is 17 amino acids. The germline V and J ends were trimmed by 3 bases and 5 bases, with 21 bases remaining between them. The germline V gene encodes CDR1 SEHNR and CDR2 FQNEAQ (reference sequence). CDR3 sequence (DNA): TGTGCCAGCAGCTTTTGGGGGCTAGCGGCAGAGGGAGATACGCAGTATTTT. This encodes CASSFWGLAAEGDTQYF.

In its sample, this clonotype was seen many times. V and J are TRBV10-1 and TRBJ1-2; D gene uncertain. CDR1 and CDR2 from the germline V gene are WNHNN and SYGVQD (reference sequence). V dropped 10 bases and J dropped 2 bases, with 26 bases sitting between them. This CDR3 is built from 17 residues. The CDR3 region has the DNA TGCGCCACCATTAGATTTTGCGGGCCGGAGACGAACTATGGCTACACCTTC. Its protein product is CATIRFCGPETNYGYTF.

As to this clonotype: A read error may explain this, as a much larger clone is one base away. The CDR3 DNA reads TGTGCCAGCAGTATAAAACTAGCGGGACTACCGATCTCTAGCACAGATACGCAGTATTTT. Its translation is CASSIKLAGLPISSTDTQYF. The chain couples TRBV2 to TRBJ2-3, with 10 bases that match TRBD2. The germline CDR1 and CDR2 sequences are SNHLY and FYNNEI. Trimming at V came to 5 bases and at J to 0 bases, leaving 17 bases not matched to a gene. This CDR3 spans 20 amino acids.

This clonotype was seen only a few times. The chain joins TRBV2 to TRBJ1-5; weak D call: TRBD1 (5 bases). Trimming took off 6 bases at V and 3 bases at J, with 12 bases between the two ends. Germline values: CDR1 SNHLY, CDR2 FYNNEI. The CDR3 covers 14 residues. DNA for the CDR3: TGTGCCAGCAGCCCCCAGGGCATCAATCAGCCCCAGCATTTT. Protein sequence: CASSPQGINQPQHF.

With regard to this clonotype: This may be a read error: a much more frequent sequence differs by one nucleotide. The chain joins TRBV5-1 to TRBJ2-5, with D possibly being TRBD1 (6 bases). Germline values: CDR1 SGHRS, CDR2 YFSETQ. The CDR3 is 17 amino acids. The ends were cut back, 3 bases at V and 4 bases at J, with 22 bases in the middle. CDR3: CASSSGLRDTSRETQYF. The CDR3 region has the DNA TGCGCCAGCAGCTCCGGCCTCCGGGACACGTCGCGAGAGACCCAGTACTTC.

This clonotype was seen repeatedly, ten times or more. The chain is built from TRBV20-1 and TRBJ2-2; 15 bases are a match to TRBD2. The CDR3 runs to 16 residues. Germline assignment: CDR1 DFQATT and CDR2 SNEGSKA (reference sequence). The V gene end was trimmed by 6 bases and the J gene end by 3 bases; junction bases not matched to a gene: 5. CDR3 amino acids: CSALGLAGGDTGELFF. In DNA form, the CDR3 reads TGCAGTGCCCTGGGACTAGCGGGAGGAGACACCGGGGAGCTGTTTTTT.

The chain employs TRBV20-1 and TRBJ2-5; 8 bases fit TRBD2. The CDR3 sequence is 12 residues long. Germline CDR1 is DFQATT and CDR2 is SNEGSKA (reference sequence). Unmatched junction bases numbered 4, after V lost 5 bases and J lost 5 bases. This CDR3 is CSAGTSGETQYF. The CDR3 DNA sequence: TGCAGTGCTGGGACTAGTGGGGAGACCCAGTACTTC.

This clonotype has ten or more counts. The V and J genes are TRBV18 and TRBJ2-7; 7 bases align to TRBD2. V trimming: 4 bases; J trimming: 0 bases; junction bases outside the gene matches: 3. Germline V CDR1 and CDR2: KGHSH, LQKENI. This CDR3 contains 14 residues. The CDR3 loop reads CASSLGGGSYEQYF. The CDR3 nucleotides are TGTGCCAGCTCACTTGGCGGGGGCTCCTACGAGCAGTACTTC.

V is TRBV4-2 and J is TRBJ1-4, with a weak D call TRBD1 (5 bases). CDR3 size: 16 residues. Germline CDR1 and CDR2: LGHNA and YNFKEQ. The V and J ends lost 0 bases and 6 bases respectively, with 14 bases between them. Here the CDR3 reads CASSQDPGTGYEKLFF. In DNA, the CDR3 is TGTGCCAGCAGCCAAGACCCTGGGACTGGATATGAAAAACTGTTTTTT.

At least ten counts were recorded for this clonotype. V gene TRBV18 combines with J gene TRBJ2-7; a weak D match, TRBD2 (6 bases). The CDR3 covers 12 residues. Germline V CDR1 and CDR2: KGHSH, LQKENI. Trimming took 5 bases from V and 3 from J, leaving 8 bases between them. The CDR3 sequence: CASSSGDYEQYF. The DNA for the CDR3 is TGTGCCAGCTCATCGGGGGACTACGAGCAGTACTTC.

Remarks on this clonotype: The CDR3 does not end in the conserved phenylalanine or tryptophan, so this is likely a read error. The chain joins TRBV7-9 to TRBJ1-1, with 10 bases matching TRBD1. After removal of 4 bases from V and 3 bases from J, the junction contained 5 bases not matched to a gene. CDR1 SEHNR and CDR2 FQNEAQ come from the germline V gene (reference sequence). The CDR3 loop spans 15 amino acids. In DNA form, the CDR3 reads TGTGCCAGCAGCTGGGGGACAGGGGACGACACTGAAGCTTTCTAT. Its protein is CASSWGTGDDTEAFY.

The sample holds many counts of this clonotype. V gene TRBV20-1 combines with J gene TRBJ2-7; 8 positions match TRBD2. This CDR3 is built from 15 residues. The V segment lost 0 bases and the J segment 2 bases; nucleotides outside the gene matches: 6. Per the germline V gene, CDR1 is DFQATT and CDR2 is SNEGSKA (reference sequence). CDR3 residues: CSARDLTSGPYEQYF. CDR3 DNA: TGCAGTGCTAGAGATTTAACTAGCGGTCCCTACGAGCAGTACTTC.

The J gene is TRBJ1-1, the V gene TRBV7-8; 12 bases align to TRBD1. Trimming at V came to 5 bases and at J to 10 bases, leaving 14 bases not matched to a gene. CDR1 SGHVS and CDR2 FQNEAQ come from the germline V gene. The CDR3 is 16 residues long. This chain's CDR3 is CASSRAAGTGGGRAFF. As DNA, the CDR3 is TGTGCCAGCAGCCGAGCCGCCGGGACAGGGGGCGGGAGAGCTTTCTTT.

This clonotype was observed a handful of times. V usage is TRBV5-1 and J usage is TRBJ2-7; D may be TRBD2 (6 bases). The CDR3 is made up of 13 amino acids. The V end lost 4 bases, the J end lost 6 bases, and 14 bases lay between the germline ends. Looked up from germline, CDR1 is SGHRS and CDR2 is YFSETQ. The CDR3 region is CASSLGGVGEQYF. The DNA of the CDR3 is TGCGCCAGCAGCCTGGGGGGTGTCGGCGAGCAGTACTTC.

CDR3 residues: CAMGTGGYTGELFF. The CDR3 region has the DNA TGTGCCATGGGGACAGGGGGCTATACCGGGGAGCTGTTTTTT. The chain is built from TRBV6-1 and TRBJ2-2, with 12 positions matching TRBD1. Germline CDR1 and CDR2: MNHNS and SASEGT. With V trimmed by 10 bases and J by 5 bases, 5 bases remained unmatched. The CDR3 runs to 14 residues.

Many counts were recorded for this clonotype. V gene TRBV7-9 combines with J gene TRBJ1-5; D is uncertain. The germline V and J ends were trimmed by 5 bases and 4 bases, with 12 bases remaining between them. The CDR3 length is 14 residues. Germline V gene sequence: CDR1 SEHNR, CDR2 FQNEAQ (reference sequence). The CDR3 DNA is TGTGCCAGCAGCGGAGACCAAGGGAATCAGCCCCAGCATTTT. Its protein is CASSGDQGNQPQHF.

This clonotype has at least ten counts. The chain uses TRBV19 and TRBJ2-5; D is perhaps TRBD1 (6 bases). The V gene's germline CDR1 is LNHDA and CDR2 SQIVND (reference sequence). The CDR3 spans 14 residues. V dropped 1 base and J dropped 5 bases, with 11 bases sitting between them. The CDR3 reads CASSIVGTLETQYF. CDR3 DNA sequence: TGTGCCAGTAGTATAGTCGGGACACTGGAGACCCAGTACTTC.

V and J are TRBV30 and TRBJ2-7; 15 bases line up with TRBD2. The CDR3 has 19 amino acids. Germline loops: CDR1 GTSNPN, CDR2 SVGIG (reference sequence). The J segment lost 3 bases and the V segment lost 1 base, leaving 13 bases of the junction unmatched. The DNA for the CDR3 is TGTGCCTGGAGTGGCACCCGATCGTGGGGACTAGCGGGAGGCTACGAGCAGTACTTC. Translating it yields CAWSGTRSWGLAGGYEQYF.

The chain recombines TRBV5-5 with TRBJ2-7; 7 bases line up with TRBD2. This CDR3 is 12 amino acids long. V lost 5 bases and J lost 4; bases outside the gene matches: 3. The germline CDR1 and CDR2 sequences are SGHKS and YYEKEE (reference sequence). In DNA form, the CDR3 reads TGTGCCAGCAGTGCGGGGGATTACGAGCAGTACTTC. It specifies CASSAGDYEQYF.

This clonotype was counted many times. V is TRBV2 and J is TRBJ2-3, with D tentatively TRBD2 (5 bases). The CDR3 spans 14 residues. V gave up 3 bases and J gave up 6 bases, with 13 bases separating them. CDR1 and CDR2 from the germline V gene are SNHLY and FYNNEI. Here the CDR3 DNA reads TGTGCCAGCAGTGATGGATACGGGGATGATACGCAGTATTTT. It is translated as CASSDGYGDDTQYF.

The rearrangement uses TRBV9 and TRBJ2-7; D is undetermined. The germline V gene has CDR1 SGDLS and CDR2 YYNGEE. V was cut by 0 bases and J by 6 bases, with 4 bases left in between. CDR3 length: 11 amino acids. CDR3 sequence reads: CASSVDFEQYF. The CDR3 DNA sequence: TGTGCCAGCAGCGTAGATTTCGAGCAGTACTTC.

Note on this clonotype: A much more abundant neighbour one base away suggests this may be a read error. The chain recombines TRBV29-1 with TRBJ2-5, with 9 bases that match TRBD1. The CDR3 contains 16 residues. The germline V gene encodes CDR1 SQVTM and CDR2 ANQGSEA. The CDR3 DNA reads TGCAGCGGGAAGACAGGGGGGTCTTATAGCGGAGAGACCCAGAACTTC. Its protein is CSGKTGGSYSGETQNF.

The V gene is TRBV7-9, the J gene TRBJ2-7; possible D gene TRBD1, 6 bases. Germline lookup yields CDR1 SEHNR and CDR2 FQNEAQ (reference sequence). V gave up 4 bases and J gave up 2 bases, with 12 bases separating them. The CDR3 covers 14 residues. The CDR3 loop reads CASSSGVWTYEQYF. The CDR3 DNA reads as TGTGCCAGCAGCTCAGGGGTCTGGACCTACGAGCAGTACTTC. Drawing the rest from reference TRBV7-9 and TRBJ2-7, the complete variable domain is DTGVSQNPRHKITKRGQNVTFRCDPISEHNRLYWYRQTLGQGPEFLTYFQNEAQLEKSRLLSDRFSAERPKGSFSTLEIQRTEQGDSAMYLCASSSGVWTYEQYFGPGTRLTVT.

This clonotype has at least ten counts. This rearrangement joins TRBV29-1 to TRBJ2-7; no reliable D call. The germline V gene encodes CDR1 SQVTM and CDR2 ANQGSEA. The V and J ends lost 1 base and 6 bases respectively, with 16 bases between them. This CDR3 has 14 amino acids. CDR3: CSVEVLEASSEQYF. DNA of the CDR3: TGCAGCGTTGAAGTCTTAGAGGCCTCGAGCGAGCAGTACTTC.

This clonotype was seen a handful of times. The chain joins TRBV12-5 to TRBJ2-1; tentative D call: TRBD2 (7 bases). The V and J ends lost 4 bases and 5 bases respectively, with 18 bases between them. The CDR3 contains 16 residues. Germline V gene data show CDR1 as LGHNT and CDR2 as FRNRAP. Here the CDR3 DNA reads TGTGCTAGTGGTTCCCCTAATTGGGGGGGCAACAATGAGCAGTTCTTC. Protein product: CASGSPNWGGNNEQFF.